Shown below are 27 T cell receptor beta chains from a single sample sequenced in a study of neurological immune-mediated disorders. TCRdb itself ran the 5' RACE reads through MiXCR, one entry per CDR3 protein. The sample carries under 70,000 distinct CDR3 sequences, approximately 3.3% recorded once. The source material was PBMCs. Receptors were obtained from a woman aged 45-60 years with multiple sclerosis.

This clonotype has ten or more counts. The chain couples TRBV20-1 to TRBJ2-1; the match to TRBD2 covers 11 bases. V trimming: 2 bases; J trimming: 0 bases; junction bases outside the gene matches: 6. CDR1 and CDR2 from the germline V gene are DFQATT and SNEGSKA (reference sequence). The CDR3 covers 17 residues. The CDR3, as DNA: TGCAGTGCTAGAAGGCTAGCGGGAGGAAACTCCTACAATGAGCAGTTCTTC. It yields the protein CSARRLAGGNSYNEQFF.

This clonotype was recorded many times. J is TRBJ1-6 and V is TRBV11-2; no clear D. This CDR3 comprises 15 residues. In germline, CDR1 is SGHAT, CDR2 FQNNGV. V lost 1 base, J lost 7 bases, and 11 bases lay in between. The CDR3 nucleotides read TGTGCCAGCAGCTTAGTGGGAGCGCTGAATTCACCCCTCCACTTT. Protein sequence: CASSLVGALNSPLHF.

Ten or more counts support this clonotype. The CDR3 coding sequence is TGCGCCAGCAGCTCGGCTAGCGGGAGCGGTTACAATGAGCAGTTCTTC. Residues: CASSSASGSGYNEQFF. V usage is TRBV5-1 and J usage is TRBJ2-1, with 10 bases lining up with TRBD2. The CDR3 has 16 residues. Germline CDR1 and CDR2: SGHRS and YFSETQ. Losses at the gene ends were 3 bases for V and 4 bases for J; bases not matched to a gene: 7. Combining the CDR3 with reference TRBV5-1 and TRBJ2-1 gives the whole variable domain KAGVTQTPRYLIKTRGQQVTLSCSPISGHRSVSWYQQTPGQGLQFLFEYFSETQRNKGNFPGRFSGRQFSNSRSEMNVSTLELGDSALYLCASSSASGSGYNEQFFGPGTRLTVL.

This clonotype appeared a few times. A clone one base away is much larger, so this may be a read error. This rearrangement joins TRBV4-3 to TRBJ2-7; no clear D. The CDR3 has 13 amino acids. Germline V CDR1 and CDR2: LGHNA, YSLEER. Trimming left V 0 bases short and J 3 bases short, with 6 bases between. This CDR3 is CASSQDQDYEQYF. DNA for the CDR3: TGCGCCAGCAGCCAAGATCAGGACTACGAGCAGTACTTC.

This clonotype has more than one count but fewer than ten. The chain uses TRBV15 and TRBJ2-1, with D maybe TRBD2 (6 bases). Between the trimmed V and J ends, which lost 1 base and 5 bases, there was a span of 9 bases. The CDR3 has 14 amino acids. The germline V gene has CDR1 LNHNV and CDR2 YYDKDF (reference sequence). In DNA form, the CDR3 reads TGTGCCACCAGCAGAGCCGGGGGTAACAATGAGCAGTTCTTC. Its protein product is CATSRAGGNNEQFF.

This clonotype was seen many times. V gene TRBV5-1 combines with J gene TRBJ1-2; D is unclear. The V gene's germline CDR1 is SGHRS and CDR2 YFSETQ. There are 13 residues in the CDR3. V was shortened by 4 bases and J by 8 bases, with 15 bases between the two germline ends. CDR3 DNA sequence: TGCGCCAGCAGCGTGGAAACTTGGAGGGGCTACACCTTC. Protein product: CASSVETWRGYTF.

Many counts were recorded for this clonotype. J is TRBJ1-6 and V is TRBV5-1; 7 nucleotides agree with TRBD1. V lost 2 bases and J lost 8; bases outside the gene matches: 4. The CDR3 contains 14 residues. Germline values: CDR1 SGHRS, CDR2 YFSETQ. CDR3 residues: CASSLDREDSPLHF. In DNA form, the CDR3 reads TGCGCCAGCAGCTTAGACAGGGAAGATTCACCCCTCCACTTT. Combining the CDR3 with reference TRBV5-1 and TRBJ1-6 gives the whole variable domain KAGVTQTPRYLIKTRGQQVTLSCSPISGHRSVSWYQQTPGQGLQFLFEYFSETQRNKGNFPGRFSGRQFSNSRSEMNVSTLELGDSALYLCASSLDREDSPLHFGNGTRLTVT.

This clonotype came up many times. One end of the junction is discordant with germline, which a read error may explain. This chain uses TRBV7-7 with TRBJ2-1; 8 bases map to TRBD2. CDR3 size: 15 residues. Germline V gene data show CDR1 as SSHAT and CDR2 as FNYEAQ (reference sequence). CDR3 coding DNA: TGTGCTAGCAGCTCGACTAGCGCCCAGCACAATGAGCAGTTCTTC. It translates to CASSSTSAQHNEQFF.

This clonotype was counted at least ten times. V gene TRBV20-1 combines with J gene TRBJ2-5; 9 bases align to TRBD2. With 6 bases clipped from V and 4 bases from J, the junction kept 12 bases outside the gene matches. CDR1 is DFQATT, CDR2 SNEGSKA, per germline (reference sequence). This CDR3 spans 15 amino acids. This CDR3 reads CSADPVTSGLETQYF. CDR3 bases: TGCAGTGCGGACCCGGTGACTAGCGGATTAGAGACCCAGTACTTC.

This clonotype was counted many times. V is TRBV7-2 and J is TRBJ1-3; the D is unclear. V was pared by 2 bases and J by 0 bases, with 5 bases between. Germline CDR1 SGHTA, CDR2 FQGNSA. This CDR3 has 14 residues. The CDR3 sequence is CASSLPNSGNTIYF. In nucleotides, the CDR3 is TGTGCCAGCAGCTTACCAAACTCTGGAAACACCATATATTTT.

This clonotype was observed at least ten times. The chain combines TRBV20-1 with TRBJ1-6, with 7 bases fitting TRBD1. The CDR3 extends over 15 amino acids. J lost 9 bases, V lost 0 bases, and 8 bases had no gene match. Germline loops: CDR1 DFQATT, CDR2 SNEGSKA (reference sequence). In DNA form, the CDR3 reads TGCAGTGCTAGAGATCCACAGGGGCTTGGTTCACCCCTCCACTTT. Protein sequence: CSARDPQGLGSPLHF.

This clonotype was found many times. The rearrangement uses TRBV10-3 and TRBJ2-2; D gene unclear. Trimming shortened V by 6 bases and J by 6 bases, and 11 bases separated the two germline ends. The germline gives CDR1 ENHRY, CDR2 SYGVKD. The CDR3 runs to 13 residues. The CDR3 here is CAISQSGAGELFF. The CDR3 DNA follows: TGTGCCATCAGCCAATCGGGTGCCGGGGAGCTGTTTTTT.

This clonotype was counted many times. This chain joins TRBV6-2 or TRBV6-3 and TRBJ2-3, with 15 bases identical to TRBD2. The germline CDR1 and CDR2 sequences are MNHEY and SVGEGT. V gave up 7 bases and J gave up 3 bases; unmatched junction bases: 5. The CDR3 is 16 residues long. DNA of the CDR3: TGTGCCAGCACACGCGGACTAGCGGGAGGGACAGATACGCAGTATTTT. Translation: CASTRGLAGGTDTQYF.

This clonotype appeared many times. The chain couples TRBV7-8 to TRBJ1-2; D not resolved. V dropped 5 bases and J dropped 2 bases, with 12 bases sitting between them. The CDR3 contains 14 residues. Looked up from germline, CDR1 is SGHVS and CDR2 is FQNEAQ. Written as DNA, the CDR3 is TGTGCCAGCAGCAAGTGGGGTTGGAACTATGGCTACACCTTC. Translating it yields CASSKWGWNYGYTF.

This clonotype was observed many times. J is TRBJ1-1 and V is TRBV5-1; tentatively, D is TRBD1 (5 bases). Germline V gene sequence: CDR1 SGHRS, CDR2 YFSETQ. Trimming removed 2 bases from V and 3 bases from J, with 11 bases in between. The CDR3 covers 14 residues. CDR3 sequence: CASSFRGEDTEAFF. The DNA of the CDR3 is TGCGCCAGCAGCTTCCGGGGCGAAGACACTGAAGCTTTCTTT. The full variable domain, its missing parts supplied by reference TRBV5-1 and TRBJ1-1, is KAGVTQTPRYLIKTRGQQVTLSCSPISGHRSVSWYQQTPGQGLQFLFEYFSETQRNKGNFPGRFSGRQFSNSRSEMNVSTLELGDSALYLCASSFRGEDTEAFFGQGTRLTVV.

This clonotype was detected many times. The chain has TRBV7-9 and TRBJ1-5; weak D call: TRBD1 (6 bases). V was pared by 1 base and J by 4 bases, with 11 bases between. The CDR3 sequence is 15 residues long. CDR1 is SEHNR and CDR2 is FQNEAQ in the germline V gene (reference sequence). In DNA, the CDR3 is TGTGCCAGCAGCTTAGGGGGGCAGGGTAATCAGCCCCAGCATTTT. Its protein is CASSLGGQGNQPQHF.

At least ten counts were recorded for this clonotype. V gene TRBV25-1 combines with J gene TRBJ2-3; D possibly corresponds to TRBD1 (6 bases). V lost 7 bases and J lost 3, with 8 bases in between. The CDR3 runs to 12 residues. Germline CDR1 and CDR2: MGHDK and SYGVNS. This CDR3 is CASNRGTDTQYF. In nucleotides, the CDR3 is TGTGCCAGCAATAGGGGGACAGATACGCAGTATTTT.

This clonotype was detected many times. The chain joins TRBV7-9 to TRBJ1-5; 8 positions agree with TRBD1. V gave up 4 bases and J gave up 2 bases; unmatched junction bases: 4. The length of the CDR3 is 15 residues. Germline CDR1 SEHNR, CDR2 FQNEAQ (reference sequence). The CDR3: CASSSTGVGNQPQHF. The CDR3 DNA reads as TGTGCCAGCAGCTCGACAGGGGTGGGCAATCAGCCCCAGCATTTT.

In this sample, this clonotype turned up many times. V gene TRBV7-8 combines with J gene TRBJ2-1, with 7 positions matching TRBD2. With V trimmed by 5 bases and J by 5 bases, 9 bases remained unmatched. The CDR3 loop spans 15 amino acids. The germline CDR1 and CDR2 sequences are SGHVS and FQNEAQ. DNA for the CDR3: TGTGCCAGCAGCGACCCCCGGGGAGGGGACAATGAGCAGTTCTTC. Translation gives CASSDPRGGDNEQFF.

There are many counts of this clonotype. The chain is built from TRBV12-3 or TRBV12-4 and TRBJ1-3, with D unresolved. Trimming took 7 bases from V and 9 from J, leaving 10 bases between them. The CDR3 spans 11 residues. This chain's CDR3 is CASTPGGTIYF. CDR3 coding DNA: TGTGCCAGCACCCCCGGTGGCACCATATATTTT.

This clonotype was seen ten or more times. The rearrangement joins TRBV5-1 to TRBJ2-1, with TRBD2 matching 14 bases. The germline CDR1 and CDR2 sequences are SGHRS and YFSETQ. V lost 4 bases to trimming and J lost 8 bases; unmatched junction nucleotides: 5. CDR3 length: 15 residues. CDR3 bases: TGCGCCAGCAGCGAGGGACTAGCGGGAGTGGATGAGCAGTTCTTC. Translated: CASSEGLAGVDEQFF.

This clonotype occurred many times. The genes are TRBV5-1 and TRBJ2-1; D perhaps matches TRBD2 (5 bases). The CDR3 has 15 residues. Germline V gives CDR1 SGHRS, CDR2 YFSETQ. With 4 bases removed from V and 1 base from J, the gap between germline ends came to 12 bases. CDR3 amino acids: CASSPKSGSYNEQFF. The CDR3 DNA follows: TGCGCCAGCAGCCCGAAGAGCGGTTCCTACAATGAGCAGTTCTTC.

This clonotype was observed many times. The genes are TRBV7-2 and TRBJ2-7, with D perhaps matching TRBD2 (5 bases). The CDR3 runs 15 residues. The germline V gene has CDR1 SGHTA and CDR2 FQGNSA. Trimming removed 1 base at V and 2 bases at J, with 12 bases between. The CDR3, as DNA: TGTGCCAGCAGCTTAGGGCGGACTCCAACCTACGAGCAGTACTTC. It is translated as CASSLGRTPTYEQYF.

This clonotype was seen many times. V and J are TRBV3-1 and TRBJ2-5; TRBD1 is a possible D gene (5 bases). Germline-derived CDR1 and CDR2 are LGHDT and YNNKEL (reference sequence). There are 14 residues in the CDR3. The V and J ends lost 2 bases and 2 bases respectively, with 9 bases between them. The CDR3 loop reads CASSQHGAQETQYF. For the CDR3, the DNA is TGTGCCAGCAGCCAACATGGGGCTCAAGAGACCCAGTACTTC.

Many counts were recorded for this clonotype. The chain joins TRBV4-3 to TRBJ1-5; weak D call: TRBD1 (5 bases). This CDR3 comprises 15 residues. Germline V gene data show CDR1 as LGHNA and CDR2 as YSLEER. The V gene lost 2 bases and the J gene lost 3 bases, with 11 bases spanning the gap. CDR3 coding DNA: TGCGCCAGCAGCCAATTACTCGGGGCCAATCAGCCCCAGCATTTT. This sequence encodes CASSQLLGANQPQHF.

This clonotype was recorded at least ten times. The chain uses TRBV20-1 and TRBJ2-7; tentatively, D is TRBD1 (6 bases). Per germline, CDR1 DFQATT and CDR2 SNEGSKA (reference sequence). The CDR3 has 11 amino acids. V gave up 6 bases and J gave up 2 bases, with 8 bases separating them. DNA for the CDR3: TGCAGTGCCAAGGGGGCCTACGAGCAGTACTTC. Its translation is CSAKGAYEQYF.

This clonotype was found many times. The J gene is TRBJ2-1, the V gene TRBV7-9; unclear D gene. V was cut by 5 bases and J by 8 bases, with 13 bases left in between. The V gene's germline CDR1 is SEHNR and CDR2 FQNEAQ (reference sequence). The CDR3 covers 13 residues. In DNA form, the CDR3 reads TGTGCCAGCAGCGGACCATCAAGGGATGAGCAGTTCTTC. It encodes CASSGPSRDEQFF.